This is a list of T cell receptor beta chains from one sample in a study of T cells in Graves' hyperthyroidism and ophthalmopathy. TCRdb ran MiXCR on the multiplex PCR reads and lists one entry per CDR3 protein. This table holds 270,000 or so distinct CDR3 sequences, about 25% found once. Input material: blood. Receptors were obtained from a man in his forties or fifties with Graves' hyperthyroidism that later progressed to Graves' ophthalmopathy. CDR3s include the opening cysteine and the closing phenylalanine or tryptophan. The D gene is left open where the match is weak. The size field is filled for only some rows; it gives once, few, many or a size class.

clone size	D gene	V gene	J gene	CDR3 protein	CDR3 DNA
.	TRBD2	TRBV11-2	TRBJ2-7	CASSYSGTSTNEQYF	TGTGCCAGCAGCTATTCCGGGACTAGCACGAATGAGCAGTACTTC
many	TRBD1	TRBV3-1	TRBJ2-4	CASSQGQGGQNIQYF	TGTGCCAGCAGCCAAGGACAGGGGGGCCAAAACATTCAGTACTTC
many	.	TRBV5-5	TRBJ2-2	CASSLGMGTNTGELFF	TGTGCCAGCAGCTTGGGGATGGGGACGAACACCGGGGAGCTGTTTTTT
few	.	TRBV12-3/TRBV12-4	TRBJ2-5	CASSFSLLALETQYF	TGTGCCAGCAGTTTTTCCCTCCTAGCGCTAGAGACCCAGTACTTC
.	.	TRBV12-3/TRBV12-4	TRBJ2-7	CASSLSQTLSEQYF	TGTGCCAGCAGTCTCTCACAGACCCTCTCCGAGCAGTACTTC
many	.	TRBV15	TRBJ2-2	CATSRDGTVPGELFF	TGTGCCACCAGCAGAGATGGAACAGTCCCCGGGGAGCTGTTTTTT
few	TRBD1	TRBV6-1	TRBJ2-5	CASSKTGVGETQYF	TGTGCCAGCAGTAAGACAGGGGTCGGCGAGACCCAGTACTTC
many	TRBD1	TRBV11-2	TRBJ1-1	CASSNYRGLTFF	TGTGCCAGCAGCAATTACAGGGGGCTGACTTTCTTT
many	TRBD1	TRBV2	TRBJ1-5	CASSKDRVQPQHF	TGTGCCAGCAGTAAAGACAGGGTTCAGCCCCAGCATTTT
.	TRBD2	TRBV4-2	TRBJ2-2	CASSPPRRGGEMSRSGELFF	TGTGCCAGCAGCCCCCCCCGTCGGGGGGGCGAAATGTCAAGGTCCGGGGAGCTGTTTTTT
.	TRBD1	TRBV6-2/TRBV6-3	TRBJ1-3	CASSYAGGRPYSSGNTIYF	TGTGCCAGCAGTTACGCAGGGGGCAGGCCATACAGCTCTGGAAACACCATATATTTT
.	.	TRBV6-2/TRBV6-3	TRBJ1-1	CASSYTSQPEAFF	TGTGCCAGCAGTTACACTAGTCAGCCTGAAGCTTTCTTT
many	.	TRBV6-5	TRBJ1-2	CASSYRTDSPNYGYTF	TGTGCCAGCAGTTACCGGACCGACAGCCCTAACTATGGCTACACCTTC
many	TRBD2	TRBV25-1	TRBJ2-2	CASSEGLAGNPANTGELFF	TGTGCCAGCAGTGAAGGTCTAGCGGGAAACCCCGCGAACACCGGGGAGCTGTTTTTT
once	.	TRBV7-2	TRBJ2-7	CASSDAPSSYEQYF	TGTGCCAGCAGCGATGCACCTAGCTCCTACGAGCAGTACTTC
many	.	TRBV29-1	TRBJ2-5	CSVRSKYQETQYF	TGCAGCGTGAGAAGCAAGTACCAAGAGACCCAGTACTTC
many	.	TRBV5-1	TRBJ2-7	CASSFGAGSYEQYF	TGCGCCAGCAGCTTCGGCGCGGGATCCTACGAGCAGTACTTC
many	.	TRBV11-3	TRBJ1-1	CASRRDRLNTEAFF	TGTGCCAGCAGAAGAGACAGGCTGAACACTGAAGCTTTCTTT
many	TRBD2	TRBV12-3/TRBV12-4	TRBJ2-4	CASSLVRGGEHIQYF	TGTGCCAGCAGTTTAGTACGGGGGGGGGAGCACATTCAGTACTTC
many	.	TRBV11-1	TRBJ1-1	CASSLYSPGKHMNTEAFF	TGTGCCAGCAGCTTATATTCTCCAGGAAAACATATGAACACTGAAGCTTTCTTT
.	.	TRBV6-2/TRBV6-3	TRBJ2-5	CASRKGVQETQYF	TGTGCCAGCAGAAAGGGAGTGCAAGAGACCCAGTACTTC
many	.	TRBV15	TRBJ2-5	CATSPGGGGRETQYF	TGTGCCACCAGCCCCGGAGGGGGGGGCCGGGAGACCCAGTACTTC
many	.	TRBV30	TRBJ1-1	CAWGNMNTEAFF	TGTGCCTGGGGGAATATGAACACTGAAGCTTTCTTT
many	.	TRBV19	TRBJ2-5	CASSIGGGGQETQYF	TGTGCCAGTAGTATAGGTGGTGGCGGCCAAGAGACCCAGTACTTC
many	.	TRBV30	TRBJ2-5	CAWGNQETQYF	TGTGCCTGGGGGAACCAAGAGACCCAGTACTTC
many	.	TRBV2	TRBJ2-6	CASSEEAVSGANVLTF	TGTGCCAGCAGTGAAGAGGCCGTCTCTGGGGCCAACGTCCTGACTTTC
many	.	TRBV6-1	TRBJ1-5	CASTFGGEQPQHF	TGTGCCAGCACCTTTGGAGGGGAACAGCCCCAGCATTTT
many	.	TRBV2	TRBJ1-6	CASRDLMYNSPLHF	TGTGCCAGCAGAGATCTTATGTATAATTCACCCCTCCACTTT
once	.	TRBV9	TRBJ2-5	CASSVMGRETQYF	TGTGCCAGCAGCGTAATGGGACGAGAGACCCAGTACTTC
many	.	TRBV12-3/TRBV12-4	TRBJ1-5	CASNNDNQPQHF	TGTGCCAGCAACAATGACAATCAGCCCCAGCATTTT
many	.	TRBV4-2	TRBJ2-4	CASSQNPGPNMDNIQYF	TGTGCCAGCAGCCAAAACCCGGGACCGAACATGGATAACATTCAGTACTTC
many	TRBD1	TRBV5-1	TRBJ2-7	CASSSYPGQSYEQYF	TGCGCCAGCAGCTCCTACCCGGGACAGAGCTACGAGCAGTACTTC
.	.	TRBV5-1	TRBJ2-7	CASSLAVFSYEQYF	TGCGCCAGCAGCTTGGCGGTATTTTCCTACGAGCAGTACTTC
many	.	TRBV12-3/TRBV12-4	TRBJ1-2	CASSAGPTDYGYTF	TGTGCCAGCAGCGCCGGACCCACTGACTATGGCTACACCTTC
.	.	TRBV7-2	TRBJ2-7	CASSLRWEVGVEQYF	TGTGCCAGCAGCTTAAGGTGGGAGGTGGGCGTCGAGCAGTACTTC
many	TRBD2	TRBV12-3/TRBV12-4	TRBJ2-5	CASSPGTSGRGTQYF	TGTGCCAGCAGTCCCGGGACTAGCGGGAGGGGGACCCAGTACTTC
many	.	TRBV5-1	TRBJ2-1	CASSLEGASYNEQFF	TGCGCCAGCAGCTTGGAAGGAGCCTCCTACAATGAGCAGTTCTTC
many	.	TRBV25-1	TRBJ1-1	CASSPGVKTEAFF	TGTGCCAGCAGCCCAGGGGTGAAGACTGAAGCTTTCTTT
many	TRBD2	TRBV6-2/TRBV6-3	TRBJ2-7	CASNQLAGVARYEQYF	TGTGCCAGCAACCAACTAGCGGGAGTGGCGAGATACGAGCAGTACTTC
many	.	TRBV24-1	TRBJ2-1	CATSDLLVYEQFF	TGTGCCACCAGTGATTTGCTGGTTTATGAGCAGTTCTTC
few	.	TRBV6-1	TRBJ1-1	CASSETTPLAFF	TGTGCCAGCAGTGAAACAACCCCCCTAGCTTTCTTT
many	.	TRBV19	TRBJ1-1	CASSIGGATEAFF	TGTGCCAGTAGTATTGGCGGAGCTACTGAAGCTTTCTTT
many	TRBD1	TRBV4-1	TRBJ1-1	CASTGGTGRRNTEAFF	TGCGCCAGCACGGGGGGGACAGGAAGACGGAACACTGAAGCTTTCTTT
many	.	TRBV7-2	TRBJ2-7	CASSFHSSYEQYF	TGTGCCAGCAGCTTCCACTCCTCCTACGAGCAGTACTTC
many	.	TRBV30	TRBJ1-1	CAWSGVPTGDTEAFF	TGTGCCTGGAGTGGGGTACCAACCGGAGACACTGAAGCTTTCTTT
many	.	TRBV20-1	TRBJ2-7	CSARGGLPYEQYF	TGCAGTGCTAGAGGAGGTTTGCCTTACGAGCAGTACTTC
many	TRBD2	TRBV28	TRBJ2-5	CASFGYTSGGETQYF	TGTGCCAGCTTCGGTTACACCTCGGGGGGAGAGACCCAGTACTTC
many	.	TRBV24-1	TRBJ1-5	CATSVGGSNQPQHF	TGTGCCACCAGTGTCGGAGGGAGCAATCAGCCCCAGCATTTT
many	.	TRBV7-2	TRBJ2-7	CASSPSPGATYEQYF	TGTGCCAGCAGCCCATCCCCGGGCGCAACCTACGAGCAGTACTTC
many	.	TRBV15	TRBJ2-2	CATSRDPAGELFF	TGTGCCACCAGCAGAGATCCAGCCGGGGAGCTGTTTTTT